The present T cell receptor beta chain was sequenced within a study of vaccination and CD4 T cells after COVID-19. The treatment: approximately nine-day PBMC culture with coronavirus spike peptide pools or control peptides (ViraFEST assay). Collection of the unexposed donor's CD4+ T cells took place before the COVID-19 pandemic (2011-2018). The CDR3 consists of 13 residues. The germline gives CDR1 MNHNS, CDR2 SASEGT. J was trimmed by 12 bases and V by 7 bases; bases with no gene match: 8. Sequencing of the DNA from cultured CD4+ T cells was carried out with the Oncomine TCR Beta short-read assay. It was cultured CD4+ T cells from which genomic DNA was extracted. MiXCR, run by TCRdb on the PCR reads, gives a single entry per CDR3 protein. The sample has some 9,700 distinct CDR3 sequences; under 40% are singletons. A remark on this clonotype: The target antigen is unknown.

The receptor's source is a human donor in good health. The J gene is TRBJ2-1, the V gene TRBV6-1, with 11 bases identical to TRBD2. Sequencing was performed on CD4+ T cells from blood, cultured in vitro. This CDR3 reads CASIGLAGGWQFF. In nucleotides, the CDR3 is TGTGCCAGCATTGGGCTAGCGGGAGGCTGGCAGTTCTTC.